A selection of T cell receptor beta chains follows, all from one sample in a study of T cell responses to AZD1222 COVID-19 vaccine. Clones were read by immunoSEQ multiplex PCR, and TCRdb kept only the in-frame ones, dropping some. The table includes tens of thousands of clones, nearly 90% detected once. The sequencing used peripheral blood, collected on day 0 of AZD1222 vaccination. Receptors were obtained from an adult in good health. CDR3s include the opening cysteine and the closing phenylalanine or tryptophan. Each record gives: V gene, CDR3 length, clone size, CDR3 protein. For some rows the clone size is stated as once, few or many, or as a class when expanded; others skip it.

V gene: TRBV5-5
CDR3 length: 16
clone size: once
CDR3 protein: CASSLAGRDLTDTQYF

V gene: TRBV6-5
CDR3 length: 16
clone size: once
CDR3 protein: CASSYVQRQGNEKLFF

V gene: TRBV6-5
CDR3 length: 13
clone size: NA
CDR3 protein: CASILDRYNEQFF

V gene: TRBV24-1
CDR3 length: 13
clone size: NA
CDR3 protein: CATSGPGDYEQYF

V gene: TRBV29-1
CDR3 length: 12
clone size: once
CDR3 protein: CSVGQGDYGYTF

V gene: TRBV12-3/TRBV12-4
CDR3 length: 13
clone size: NA
CDR3 protein: CASSQDSNYGYTF

V gene: TRBV5-1
CDR3 length: 16
clone size: NA
CDR3 protein: CASSLAGRVVNTEAFF

V gene: TRBV6-4
CDR3 length: 16
clone size: NA
CDR3 protein: CASSYPGTAPSYEQYF

V gene: TRBV11-2
CDR3 length: 14
clone size: NA
CDR3 protein: CASSRRQSSYEQYF

V gene: TRBV7-9
CDR3 length: 14
clone size: NA
CDR3 protein: CASSLAFRRSTQYF

V gene: TRBV23-1
CDR3 length: 8
clone size: NA
CDR3 protein: CGYYEQYF

V gene: TRBV3-1/TRBV3-2
CDR3 length: 14
clone size: NA
CDR3 protein: CASKTPGHQETQYF

V gene: TRBV6-1
CDR3 length: 15
clone size: NA
CDR3 protein: CASSERDRGDYGYTF

V gene: TRBV28
CDR3 length: 12
clone size: NA
CDR3 protein: CASSLGRQGYTF

V gene: TRBV29-1
CDR3 length: 12
clone size: NA
CDR3 protein: CSVAYWNTEAFF

V gene: TRBV7-9
CDR3 length: 15
clone size: NA
CDR3 protein: CASSPRVAGYNEQFF

V gene: TRBV6-5
CDR3 length: 15
clone size: NA
CDR3 protein: CASQAGDRSGNTIYF

V gene: TRBV28
CDR3 length: 16
clone size: NA
CDR3 protein: CASSHSGGHLRDTQYF

V gene: TRBV5-1
CDR3 length: 15
clone size: NA
CDR3 protein: CASSLERPTYNEQFF

V gene: TRBV28
CDR3 length: 15
clone size: once
CDR3 protein: CASSPQTAVNTEAFF

V gene: TRBV12-3/TRBV12-4
CDR3 length: 13
clone size: NA
CDR3 protein: CASSFVEGREAFF

V gene: TRBV7-6
CDR3 length: 12
clone size: NA
CDR3 protein: CASSLSQDTQYF

V gene: TRBV3-1/TRBV3-2
CDR3 length: 15
clone size: NA
CDR3 protein: CASSPGRDRGTIQYF

V gene: TRBV6-2/TRBV6-3
CDR3 length: 15
clone size: NA
CDR3 protein: CASSDRQGVNSPLHF

V gene: TRBV27
CDR3 length: 14
clone size: NA
CDR3 protein: CASSSTAGANVLTF

V gene: TRBV6-5
CDR3 length: 15
clone size: NA
CDR3 protein: CASTSPTPRYNEQFF